Presented here are 7 T cell receptor beta chains from one specimen sequenced in a study of shared clonotypes between healthy human individuals. Sequenced by immunoSEQ multiplex PCR; TCRdb stores in-frame clones only, minus some. Of a few million clones detected, around 93% appear once; the ten largest clones hold 0.37%. The specimen was naive CD4+ T cells from PBMCs. As to subset: CD45RA+ positively selected. These receptors came from a man in his late teens or twenties in good health. Some clones in this sample may be carry-over from other donors' samples.

The V and J genes are TRBV4-1 and TRBJ1-4; D might be TRBD1 (5 bases). The length of the CDR3 is 16 residues. The V end lost 3 bases, the J end lost 8 bases, and 19 bases lay between the germline ends. CDR1 and CDR2 from the germline V gene are MGHRA and YSYEKL. The CDR3 coding sequence is TGCGCCAGCAGCCATTTACCCGGGGCCAGCTTAGAAAAACTGTTTTTT. It codes for CASSHLPGASLEKLFF.

In its sample, this clone was seen a few times. The chain has TRBV6-4 and TRBJ1-4; no reliable D call. This CDR3 is 11 amino acids long. Trimming shortened V by 6 bases and J by 11 bases, and 10 bases separated the two germline ends. Germline V lookup: CDR1 MRHNA, CDR2 SNTAGT. This chain's CDR3 is CASRHTDKLFF. DNA of the CDR3: TGTGCCAGCAGACATACAGACAAACTGTTTTTT.

This clone was detected once. The chain has TRBV7-2 and TRBJ2-7, with D possibly TRBD2 on 5 matching bases. CDR1 is SGHTA, CDR2 FQGNSA, per germline. The CDR3 is 17 residues long. V shed 5 bases and J shed 0 bases, with 20 bases lying between them. CDR3: CASSHTSSSYSSYEQYF. DNA of the CDR3: TGTGCCAGCAGCCACACTAGTTCCTCATATAGCTCCTACGAGCAGTACTTC.

This clone was recorded once. The chain carries TRBV7-8 and TRBJ2-5; D may be TRBD1 or TRBD2 (5 bases each). Germline V CDR1 and CDR2: SGHVS, FQNEAQ. Trimming stripped 3 bases from V and 1 base from J, with 9 bases between. The CDR3 runs to 14 residues. Here the CDR3 reads CASSFSGAQETQYF. CDR3 in DNA: TGTGCCAGCAGCTTTTCCGGGGCCCAAGAGACCCAGTACTTC.

The J gene is TRBJ2-7, the V gene TRBV19; TRBD2 is a possible D gene (6 bases). The CDR3 spans 19 residues. Looked up from germline, CDR1 is LNHDA and CDR2 is SQIVND (reference sequence). V shed 5 bases and J shed 0 bases, with 26 bases lying between them. The CDR3 region is CASSPAGRNSGENSYEQYF. The CDR3 DNA is TGTGCCAGTAGTCCCGCGGGCCGAAATAGCGGAGAGAACTCCTACGAGCAGTACTTC.

This sequence joins TRBV2 and TRBJ2-7, with D possibly matching TRBD2 (6 bases). The CDR3 is 14 amino acids. The V end was cut by 2 bases, the J end by 2 bases, with 10 bases between. The germline CDR1 and CDR2 sequences are SNHLY and FYNNEI. The CDR3 here is CASSEHRGTYEQYF. The CDR3 DNA reads as TGTGCCAGCAGTGAACATCGGGGGACCTACGAGCAGTACTTC.

Worth noting for this clone: At the DNA level, this CDR3 is encoded by other sequences in the same sample as well. The rearrangement joins TRBV18 to TRBJ1-1; 8 nucleotides match TRBD1. The ends lost 6 bases at V and 3 bases at J; junction bases unmatched: 6. CDR3 length: 14 residues. Germline CDR1 reads KGHSH; CDR2 reads LQKENI. The CDR3 protein is CASSPTGGDTEAFF. In DNA form, the CDR3 reads TGTGCCAGCTCCCCTACAGGGGGAGACACTGAAGCTTTCTTT.